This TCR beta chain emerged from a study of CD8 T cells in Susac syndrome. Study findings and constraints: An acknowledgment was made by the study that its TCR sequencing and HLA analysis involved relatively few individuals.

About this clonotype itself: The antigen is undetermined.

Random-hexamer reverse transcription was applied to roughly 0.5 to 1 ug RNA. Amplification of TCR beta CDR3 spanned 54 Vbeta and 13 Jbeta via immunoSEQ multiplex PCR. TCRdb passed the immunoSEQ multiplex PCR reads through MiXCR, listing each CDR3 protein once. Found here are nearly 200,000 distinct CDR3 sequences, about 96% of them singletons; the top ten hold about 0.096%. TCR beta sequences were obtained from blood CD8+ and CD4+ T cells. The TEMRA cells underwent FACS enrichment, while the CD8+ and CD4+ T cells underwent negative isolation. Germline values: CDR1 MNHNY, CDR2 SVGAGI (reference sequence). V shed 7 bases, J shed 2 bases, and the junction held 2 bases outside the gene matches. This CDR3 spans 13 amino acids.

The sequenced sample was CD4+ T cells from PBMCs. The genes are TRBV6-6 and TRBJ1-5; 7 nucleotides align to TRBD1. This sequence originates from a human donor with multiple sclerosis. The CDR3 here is CASTGTGNQPQHF. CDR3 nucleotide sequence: TGTGCCAGCACCGGGACAGGCAATCAGCCCCAGCATTTT.